The next 18 T cell receptor beta chains were all read from a single sample in a study of identical twins. TCRdb re-called the 5' RACE reads with MiXCR, one entry per CDR3 protein. Here the sample spans some 300,000 distinct CDR3 sequences, approximately 13% being singletons. The data were also submitted as part of a second study, on yellow fever vaccine responses in identical twins.

Sequencing was carried out using CD8+ T cells sorted from blood. Receptors originate from a woman under 30 in good health.

This clonotype was picked up a small number of times. The chain carries TRBV4-1 and TRBJ1-5; weak D call: TRBD1 (5 bases). CDR1 is MGHRA, CDR2 YSYEKL, per germline. V shed 0 bases and J shed 6 bases, with 12 bases lying between them. The CDR3 runs 15 residues. CDR3 coding DNA: TGCGCCAGCAGCCAAGATTCCGGGACCGGTCAGCCCCAGCATTTT. Translation gives CASSQDSGTGQPQHF.

This clonotype was counted many times. The chain is built from TRBV9 and TRBJ2-7; D is undetermined. There are 15 residues in the CDR3. Trimming left V 2 bases short and J 7 bases short, with 19 bases between. The germline V gene encodes CDR1 SGDLS and CDR2 YYNGEE. For the CDR3, the DNA is TGTGCCAGCAGCGTTGGTGGATCTCTCGGCCAAGAGCAGTACTTC. This sequence encodes CASSVGGSLGQEQYF.

The chain uses TRBV25-1 and TRBJ2-7; D is undetermined. CDR1 is MGHDK, CDR2 SYGVNS, per germline. The CDR3 contains 13 residues. V was shortened by 6 bases and J by 3 bases, with 12 bases between the two germline ends. The CDR3 reads CASSLTKGYEQYV. CDR3 DNA sequence: TGTGCCAGCAGCCTCACGAAAGGCTACGAGCAGTACGTC.

This clonotype was counted only a few times. The chain has TRBV11-1 and TRBJ2-7; TRBD2 agrees at 15 bases. The CDR3 totals 19 residues. V gave up 5 bases and J gave up 2 bases; unmatched junction bases: 13. From germline, CDR1 is SGHAT and CDR2 FQDESV (reference sequence). Written as DNA, the CDR3 is TGTGCCAGCAGCGGGGAAGGACTAGCGGGAGGGCTATCCCCCTACGAGCAGTACTTC. This sequence encodes CASSGEGLAGGLSPYEQYF.

This clonotype was detected many times. The J gene is TRBJ2-2, the V gene TRBV10-3; 7 positions agree with TRBD1. CDR1 and CDR2 (germline): ENHRY, SYGVKD. The CDR3 has 13 residues. With V trimmed by 3 bases and J by 7 bases, 2 bases remained unmatched. As DNA, the CDR3 is TGTGCCATCAGTGAAGGGGGCGTCGGGGAGCTGTTTTTT. Amino acids: CAISEGGVGELFF.

The chain carries TRBV20-1 and TRBJ1-6, with TRBD1 matching over 7 bases. V lost 6 bases and J lost 10; bases outside the gene matches: 6. CDR1 and CDR2 (germline): DFQATT, SNEGSKA (reference sequence). The CDR3 extends over 12 amino acids. For the CDR3, the DNA is TGCAGTGCAACAGGGGTGAACTCACCCCTCCACTTT. This sequence encodes CSATGVNSPLHF.

The sample holds a few counts of this clonotype. The chain couples TRBV27 to TRBJ2-7; TRBD2 is a possible D gene (5 bases). V was trimmed by 5 bases and J by 3 bases, leaving 11 bases between them. The germline CDR1 and CDR2 sequences are MNHEY and SMNVEV (reference sequence). The CDR3 is 13 residues long. CDR3 residues: CASSQSGLYEQYF. CDR3 in DNA: TGTGCCAGCAGTCAAAGCGGACTCTACGAGCAGTACTTC.

The sample holds many counts of this clonotype. The CDR3 loop reads CASSYRGGNQPQHF. As DNA, the CDR3 is TGTGCCAGCAGTTACCGAGGGGGCAATCAGCCCCAGCATTTT. This chain connects TRBV6-5 to TRBJ1-5; D possibly corresponds to TRBD1 (5 bases). V was cut by 2 bases and J by 2 bases, with 7 bases left in between. Germline loops: CDR1 MNHEY, CDR2 SVGAGI. This CDR3 is 14 amino acids long.

The chain uses TRBV7-9 and TRBJ2-3; D unclear. V shed 3 bases and J shed 0 bases, with 4 bases lying between them. This CDR3 region has 13 residues. Germline CDR1 reads SEHNR; CDR2 reads FQNEAQ (reference sequence). The CDR3 bases are TGTGCCAGCAGCTTCCTTAGCACAGATACGCAGTATTTT. Its protein is CASSFLSTDTQYF. Looking up the rest from reference TRBV7-9 and TRBJ2-3 gives the full variable domain: DTGVSQNPRHKITKRGQNVTFRCDPISEHNRLYWYRQTLGQGPEFLTYFQNEAQLEKSRLLSDRFSAERPKGSFSTLEIQRTEQGDSAMYLCASSFLSTDTQYFGPGTRLTVL.

The chain is built from TRBV4-1 and TRBJ2-2; 7 bases match TRBD1. Germline-derived CDR1 and CDR2 are MGHRA and YSYEKL. This CDR3 has 15 amino acids. The J segment lost 0 bases and the V segment lost 5 bases, leaving 3 bases of the junction unmatched. This CDR3 is CASSTDRANTGELFF. In nucleotides, the CDR3 is TGCGCCAGCAGCACCGACAGGGCGAACACCGGGGAGCTGTTTTTT.

This clonotype has a handful of counts. The chain combines TRBV10-2 with TRBJ1-6; a weak D match, TRBD1 (5 bases). This CDR3 is built from 16 residues. Trimming left V 4 bases short and J 7 bases short, with 17 bases between. CDR1 and CDR2 (germline): WSHSY, SAAADI. CDR3 nucleotides: TGCGCCAGCAGTGGGGGGGACGGCGGTGCGAATTCACCCCTCCACTTT. It translates to CASSGGDGGANSPLHF.

The rearrangement links TRBV5-1 to TRBJ2-1, with 12 bases that match TRBD2. Germline loops: CDR1 SGHRS, CDR2 YFSETQ. The J segment lost 11 bases and the V segment lost 3 bases, leaving 9 bases of the junction unmatched. This CDR3 is built from 15 residues. DNA of the CDR3: TGCGCCAGCAGCTCCGGACTAGCGGGACGACTGAAGCAGTTCTTC. It encodes CASSSGLAGRLKQFF.

The chain joins TRBV12-3 or TRBV12-4 to TRBJ2-5; D is undetermined. The CDR3 length is 13 residues. V lost 8 bases, J lost 0 bases, and 10 bases lay in between. CDR3 in DNA: TGTGCCAGCGTAGACCAGTACCAAGAGACCCAGTACTTC. The encoded protein is CASVDQYQETQYF.

This clonotype has more than one count but fewer than ten. The rearrangement links TRBV27 to TRBJ2-7, with 7 bases identical to TRBD1. Trimming at V came to 5 bases and at J to 4 bases, leaving 17 bases not matched to a gene. CDR1 and CDR2 from the germline V gene are MNHEY and SMNVEV (reference sequence). This CDR3 comprises 17 residues. CDR3 sequence reads: CASSGWTGLSQIYEQYF. CDR3 DNA: TGTGCCAGCAGTGGATGGACAGGTCTTTCACAGATATACGAGCAGTACTTC.

The chain recombines TRBV2 with TRBJ2-1, with TRBD1 as a possible D gene (6 bases). Germline CDR1 SNHLY, CDR2 FYNNEI. V dropped 7 bases and J dropped 9 bases, with 16 bases sitting between them. The CDR3 has 13 residues. CDR3 sequence reads: CASTLQGISEQFF. The CDR3 region has the DNA TGTGCCAGCACCCTACAGGGAATAAGTGAGCAGTTCTTC.

The chain carries TRBV4-1 and TRBJ1-5; the D is unclear. V was cut by 0 bases and J by 0 bases, with 3 bases left in between. The germline V gene has CDR1 MGHRA and CDR2 YSYEKL. This CDR3 is 14 amino acids long. This CDR3 is CASSQEYSNQPQHF. In DNA form, the CDR3 reads TGCGCCAGCAGCCAAGAATATAGCAATCAGCCCCAGCATTTT.

In its sample, this clonotype was seen a few times. The chain uses TRBV6-5 and TRBJ2-7, with D perhaps assigned TRBD1 or TRBD2 (7 bases each). Trimming pared 2 bases from V and 2 bases from J, leaving 16 bases between. CDR1 is MNHEY, CDR2 SVGAGI, per germline. The CDR3 is made up of 16 amino acids. CDR3 region: CASSYPVQGGTYEQYF. The CDR3 region has the DNA TGTGCCAGCAGTTACCCCGTCCAGGGGGGGACCTACGAGCAGTACTTC.

This clonotype has more than one count but fewer than ten. The chain couples TRBV20-1 to TRBJ2-7; 11 nucleotides line up with TRBD1. The CDR3 has 13 amino acids. CDR1 and CDR2 (germline): DFQATT, SNEGSKA (reference sequence). J was trimmed by 3 bases and V by 3 bases; bases with no gene match: 1. In DNA, the CDR3 is TGCAGTGCTAGGGGGACAGGGGGCTACGAGCAGTACGTC. Protein product: CSARGTGGYEQYV.